This is a list of T cell receptor beta chains from one sample in a study of T cells in Graves' hyperthyroidism and ophthalmopathy. TCRdb processed the multiplex PCR reads anew with MiXCR; each CDR3 protein has one entry. This table holds some 440,000 distinct CDR3 sequences, 15% to 18% found once. Specimen: blood. The source of these receptors is a woman under 30 with Graves' hyperthyroidism. The CDR3 runs from the conserved cysteine through the conserved F or W. The D gene is left open where the match is weak. Clone size, where shown, is once, few, many, or a class for clones that have expanded.

D	V	J	size	DNA	CDR3
.	TRBV12-3/TRBV12-4	TRBJ2-5	many	TGTGCCACCGCGACCTTCCAAGAGACCCAGTACTTC	CATATFQETQYF
.	TRBV24-1	TRBJ2-7	.	TGTGCCACCAGTAACACAATGGGCTCCGCGCAGTACTTC	CATSNTMGSAQYF
TRBD2	TRBV7-2	TRBJ2-7	many	TGTGCCAGCAGCTTAGAAGGCGGGGGGGGGGGCTCCTACGAGCAGTACTTC	CASSLEGGGGGSYEQYF
.	TRBV9	TRBJ1-1	.	TGTGCCAGCGGTTATAGACAGACGAACACTGAAGCTTTCTTT	CASGYRQTNTEAFF
.	TRBV4-1	TRBJ1-6	.	TGCGCCAGCAGACAGGGTTCTTCACCCCTCCACTTT	CASRQGSSPLHF
.	TRBV7-8	TRBJ1-6	many	TGTGCCAGCAGCTTAGTAGGGACCAATTCACCCCTCCACTTT	CASSLVGTNSPLHF
.	TRBV24-1	TRBJ2-2	many	TGTGCCACCAGTCCGTCGCCGGGGCAAACTTCGAACACCGGGGAGCTGTTTTTT	CATSPSPGQTSNTGELFF
TRBD1	TRBV12-3/TRBV12-4	TRBJ2-7	many	TGTGCCAGCAGTTTGGGGACAGGGGGATACGAGCAGTACTTC	CASSLGTGGYEQYF
.	TRBV27	TRBJ1-1	.	TGTGCCAGCAGGGTCTTACAGGGAAAGATGAACACTGAAGCTTTCTTT	CASRVLQGKMNTEAFF
.	TRBV5-6	TRBJ1-1	few	TGTGCCAGCAGCACTGAGGCCTACACTGAAGCTTTCTTT	CASSTEAYTEAFF
.	TRBV13	TRBJ2-3	many	TGTGCCAGCAGCTTAGGTCCGGCGTTCACAGATACGCAGTATTTT	CASSLGPAFTDTQYF
TRBD1	TRBV6-1	TRBJ2-7	.	TGTGCCAGCTGGGGAGGGACAGGGGGTTCCTACGAGCAGTACTTC	CASWGGTGGSYEQYF
TRBD1	TRBV6-5	TRBJ1-2	.	TGTGCCAGCAGTTACTCCGACAGGGGGAACTATGGCTACACCTTC	CASSYSDRGNYGYTF
TRBD1	TRBV5-1	TRBJ2-4	few	TGCGCCAGCAGATCGACCGGGACAGGGGAAAACATTCAGTACTTC	CASRSTGTGENIQYF
TRBD1	TRBV5-1	TRBJ1-2	.	TGCGCCAGCAGCACCGGGACAGGGAGGGGCGATGGCTACACCTTC	CASSTGTGRGDGYTF
TRBD1	TRBV6-1	TRBJ1-6	many	TGTGCCAGCACCAACCAGGAGGACAGGGTTGCCCCCCTCCACTTT	CASTNQEDRVAPLHF
.	TRBV7-7	TRBJ2-3	.	TGTGCTAGCAGCCCCTCGGGGTTCACAGATACGCAGTATTTT	CASSPSGFTDTQYF